These 8 T cell receptor beta chains were sequenced from one sample in a study of metastatic and nonmetastatic thyroid tumors (dated by TCRdb to about 2020). Library prep was done by PCR. The sample was run on an Illumina HiSeq 4000. TCRdb reworked the public reads: Q25 trimming with fastp, MiXCR clone assembly, productive beta chains retained. This sample gives about 69,000 clones in total; approximately 14% of them show up just once. Of the sample, over 6% falls within the top ten clones. No treatment had been received by any patient before thyroid surgery. Source material: blood. The receptors derive from a male donor with papillary thyroid cancer or a benign thyroid nodule (not recorded which). Some clones in this sample may be carry-over from other donors' samples.

This chain uses TRBV20-1 with TRBJ2-3, with 7 bases lining up with TRBD2. Germline V gives CDR1 DFQATT, CDR2 SNEGSKA (reference sequence). The V and J ends lost 0 bases and 0 bases, in that order; junction bases with no gene match: 6. CDR3 size: 16 residues. The CDR3 loop reads CSARDQEAGSTDTQYF. Written as DNA, the CDR3 is TGCAGTGCTAGAGATCAGGAAGCGGGGAGCACAGATACGCAGTATTTT.

This chain links TRBV2 with TRBJ2-3; unclear D gene. This CDR3 is built from 13 residues. CDR1 and CDR2 from the germline V gene are SNHLY and FYNNEI. V lost 1 base and J lost 5, with 7 bases in between. Here the CDR3 DNA reads TGTGCCAGCAGTGAAGAGGGCCGAGATACGCAGTATTTT. Amino acids: CASSEEGRDTQYF.

This clone has at least ten counts. The chain joins TRBV6-1 to TRBJ1-6; D unclear. Per germline, CDR1 MNHNS and CDR2 SASEGT. With 5 bases removed from V and 7 bases from J, the gap between germline ends came to 9 bases. This CDR3 spans 13 amino acids. CDR3 amino acids: CASSLTGNSPLHF. In DNA form, the CDR3 reads TGTGCCAGCAGTCTCACCGGAAATTCACCCCTCCACTTT.

This clone occurred a few times. The rearrangement uses TRBV5-4 and TRBJ2-6; D not certain. This CDR3 contains 13 residues. V gave up 10 bases and J gave up 0 bases, with 8 bases separating them. Germline assignment: CDR1 SGHNT and CDR2 YYREEE (reference sequence). The CDR3 DNA reads as TGTGCCGGAGAGATCTCTGGGGCCAACGTCCTGACTTTC. Translation gives CAGEISGANVLTF.

This clone has a count of ten or more. The V gene is TRBV12-3 or TRBV12-4, the J gene TRBJ2-2; no clear D gene. V gave up 5 bases and J gave up 4 bases, with 8 bases separating them. The CDR3 has 13 amino acids. The chain's CDR3 is CASSGPPTGELFF. CDR3 DNA: TGTGCCAGCAGTGGCCCTCCCACCGGGGAGCTGTTTTTT.

This clone was seen at least ten times. This chain uses TRBV6-1 with TRBJ1-2; no clear D. The CDR3 length is 12 residues. Germline lookup yields CDR1 MNHNS and CDR2 SASEGT. Trimming left V 6 bases short and J 8 bases short, with 13 bases between. The CDR3 DNA follows: TGTGCCAGCAGGTCGGAATTATACGGCTACACCTTC. This encodes CASRSELYGYTF.

The rearrangement joins TRBV6-1 to TRBJ1-5; 7 nucleotides align to TRBD1. This CDR3 contains 14 residues. CDR1 MNHNS and CDR2 SASEGT come from the germline V gene. J was trimmed by 7 bases and V by 1 base; bases with no gene match: 4. CDR3: CASSEGSGGQPQHF. DNA for the CDR3: TGTGCCAGCAGTGAAGGTTCAGGGGGACAGCCCCAGCATTTT.

This clone was counted at least ten times. This could be a read error, since a much larger clone is one nucleotide away. The genes are TRBV5-1 and TRBJ1-2, with D maybe TRBD1 (6 bases). Germline lookup yields CDR1 SGHRS and CDR2 YFSETQ. The CDR3 contains 13 residues. V lost 7 bases and J lost 7, with 17 bases in between. CDR3 loop: CASGIAGVTGYTF. In nucleotides, the CDR3 is TGCGCCAGCGGCATAGCAGGGGTTACTGGCTACACCTTC.